One sample yielded the 15 T cell receptor beta chains listed below, sequenced in a study of T-cell reconstitution after alpha-beta-depleted transplantation in children. During its preparation, the TCRbeta library received unique molecular identifiers. Using its own MiXCR run on the PCR reads, TCRdb lists one record per CDR3 protein. The table includes about 600,000 distinct CDR3 sequences, roughly 23% detected once. Sequenced here: PBMCs, mostly from graft donor cells, sampled 360 days after TCRalphabeta/CD19-depleted stem cell transplant. The receptors were sampled from a boy less than two years old who had a stem cell transplant for acute myeloid leukemia, so the T cells may come from the graft donor.

The genes are TRBV7-2 and TRBJ2-4, with 7 bases identical to TRBD2. Germline loops: CDR1 SGHTA, CDR2 FQGNSA. The length of the CDR3 is 17 residues. The J segment lost 0 bases and the V segment lost 0 bases, leaving 5 bases of the junction unmatched. The DNA of the CDR3 is TGTGCCAGCAGCTTAGCGCGCAGCGGGGTAGCCAAAAACATTCAGTACTTC. Translated: CASSLARSGVAKNIQYF.

This clonotype was observed a handful of times. V and J are TRBV20-1 and TRBJ1-1; D uncertain. Per the germline V gene, CDR1 is DFQATT and CDR2 is SNEGSKA (reference sequence). V was shortened by 0 bases and J by 10 bases, with 6 bases between the two germline ends. The CDR3 covers 10 residues. CDR3 residues: CSARENLAFF. DNA of the CDR3: TGCAGTGCTAGAGAAAATTTAGCTTTCTTT.

This chain connects TRBV5-1 to TRBJ2-5; a weak D match, TRBD2 (6 bases). The CDR3 runs to 14 residues. V gave up 7 bases and J gave up 5 bases, with 18 bases separating them. The V gene's germline CDR1 is SGHRS and CDR2 YFSETQ. The CDR3 loop reads CASGGGFGAETQYF. CDR3 nucleotides: TGCGCCAGCGGAGGAGGGTTTGGCGCGGAGACCCAGTACTTC.

At least ten counts were recorded for this clonotype. This chain uses TRBV15 with TRBJ2-5; D is undetermined. Germline CDR1 and CDR2: LNHNV and YYDKDF (reference sequence). The CDR3 has 14 amino acids. Between the trimmed V and J ends, which lost 0 bases and 5 bases, there was a span of 10 bases. This chain's CDR3 is CATSRDLDKETQYF. CDR3 in DNA: TGTGCCACCAGCAGAGATCTTGATAAGGAGACCCAGTACTTC.

The V and J genes are TRBV11-2 and TRBJ2-2, with TRBD1 matching over 9 bases. Germline CDR1 and CDR2: SGHAT and FQNNGV. The CDR3 contains 15 residues. V dropped 2 bases and J dropped 3; count of bases not matched to a gene: 1. DNA for the CDR3: TGTGCCAGCAGCTTATGGGACAGGGACACCGGGGAGCTGTTTTTT. It yields the protein CASSLWDRDTGELFF.

This clonotype was recorded at least ten times. This chain links TRBV20-1 with TRBJ2-1; 7 bases match TRBD1. The germline V gene encodes CDR1 DFQATT and CDR2 SNEGSKA (reference sequence). The length of the CDR3 is 15 residues. V was pared by 6 bases and J by 8 bases, with 16 bases of the junction left unmatched. The CDR3 loop reads CSAPRQGPHQDEQFF. The CDR3 DNA follows: TGCAGTGCCCCTCGACAGGGACCCCACCAAGATGAGCAGTTCTTC.

This clonotype was seen more than once but under ten times. The chain links TRBV7-2 to TRBJ1-1, with a tentative D call TRBD1 (5 bases). This CDR3 is built from 15 residues. The V gene's germline CDR1 is SGHTA and CDR2 FQGNSA. V was pared by 0 bases and J by 4 bases, with 12 bases between. The CDR3 coding sequence is TGTGCCAGCAGCTTAGCGCAAGGGGTAGGCACTGAAGCTTTCTTT. It yields the protein CASSLAQGVGTEAFF.

This chain uses TRBV6-1 with TRBJ2-7; D unresolved. V lost 7 bases to trimming and J lost 6 bases, with 25 bases between them. Per germline, CDR1 MNHNS and CDR2 SASEGT. The CDR3 length is 16 residues. DNA for the CDR3: TGTGCCAGCAATCCTGAGTCCCGGGCTTATGACGGCGAGCAGTACGTC. This sequence encodes CASNPESRAYDGEQYV.

V gene TRBV18 combines with J gene TRBJ1-5; unclear D gene. This CDR3 comprises 14 residues. Trimming removed 1 base from V and 7 bases from J, with 11 bases in between. CDR1 and CDR2 from the germline V gene are KGHSH and LQKENI. The DNA of the CDR3 is TGTGCCAGCTCACCACAGGAGACGGGCCAGCCCCAGCATTTT. Translating gives CASSPQETGQPQHF.

The rearrangement joins TRBV7-2 to TRBJ2-1; 7 bases map to TRBD2. The ends lost 5 bases at V and 7 bases at J; junction bases unmatched: 5. Germline CDR1 and CDR2: SGHTA and FQGNSA. The CDR3 consists of 13 residues. For the CDR3, the DNA is TGTGCCAGCAGCCGGGGACTATGGAATGAGCAGTTCTTC. It translates to CASSRGLWNEQFF.

The chain carries TRBV10-3 and TRBJ1-4; tentative D call: TRBD1 (6 bases). Germline lookup yields CDR1 ENHRY and CDR2 SYGVKD. V lost 7 bases and J 7 bases, leaving 13 bases between the germline ends. The CDR3 consists of 13 residues. CDR3 region: CAITPGGGEKLFF. The CDR3 region has the DNA TGTGCCATCACCCCGGGGGGCGGTGAAAAACTGTTTTTT.

In its sample, this clonotype was seen a few times. The chain has TRBV7-8 and TRBJ2-7; the D gene is possibly TRBD1 (6 bases). Germline V gene lookup returns CDR1 SGHVS and CDR2 FQNEAQ. V shed 0 bases and J shed 6 bases, with 12 bases lying between them. The length of the CDR3 is 14 residues. The CDR3 here is CASSLARTVGEQYF. The CDR3 region has the DNA TGTGCCAGCAGCTTAGCTAGGACAGTGGGCGAGCAGTACTTC.

The CDR3 nucleotides read TGTGCCAGCAACTACTTCAGGGGGGCGGCCGGGGAGCTGTTTTTT. Protein product: CASNYFRGAAGELFF. V is TRBV6-5 and J is TRBJ2-2; maybe TRBD1 (7 bases). The CDR3 consists of 15 residues. Germline values: CDR1 MNHEY, CDR2 SVGAGI. V dropped 7 bases and J dropped 6 bases, with 18 bases sitting between them.

Worth noting for this clonotype: Germline and junction disagree at one end, which may indicate a read error. This sequence joins TRBV11-3 and TRBJ2-7, with TRBD1 identical over 7 bases. Germline CDR1 reads SGHNT; CDR2 reads YENEEA. There are 13 residues in the CDR3. The CDR3 bases are TGTGCCTGCAGCCCCGGGACAGCCTACGAGCAGTACTTC. It encodes CACSPGTAYEQYF.

This clonotype was observed a few times. The chain employs TRBV12-3 or TRBV12-4 and TRBJ1-3; unclear D gene. V lost 4 bases and J lost 4, with 20 bases in between. CDR3 length equals 17 residues. The CDR3 DNA is TGTGCCAGCAGTTCCCCACGGGCTCTGAGCTCCGGAAACACCATATATTTT. It is translated as CASSSPRALSSGNTIYF.